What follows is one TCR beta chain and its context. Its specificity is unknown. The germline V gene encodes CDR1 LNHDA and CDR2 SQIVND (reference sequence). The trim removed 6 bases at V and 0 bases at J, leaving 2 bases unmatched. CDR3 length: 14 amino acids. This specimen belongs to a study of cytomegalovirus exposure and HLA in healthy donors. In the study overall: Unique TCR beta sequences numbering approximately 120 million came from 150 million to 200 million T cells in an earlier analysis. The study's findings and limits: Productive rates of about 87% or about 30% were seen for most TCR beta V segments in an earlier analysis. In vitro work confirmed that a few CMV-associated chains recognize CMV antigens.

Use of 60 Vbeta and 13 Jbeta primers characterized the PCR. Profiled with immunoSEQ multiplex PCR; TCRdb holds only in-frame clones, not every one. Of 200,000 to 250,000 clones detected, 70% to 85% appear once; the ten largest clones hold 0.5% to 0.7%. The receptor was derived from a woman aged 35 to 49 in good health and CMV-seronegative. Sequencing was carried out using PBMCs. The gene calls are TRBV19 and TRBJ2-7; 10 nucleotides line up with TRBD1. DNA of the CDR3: TGTGCCAGTAGGAGGACAGGGGGCTCCTACGAGCAGTACTTC. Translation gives CASRRTGGSYEQYF.